A single T cell receptor beta chain is shown here with its context. Its antigen target is currently unknown. No quality values exist for individual bases; no much larger clone is one base distant. This specimen belongs to a study of early T cells in non-severe SARS-CoV-2 infection (TCRdb year 2021). A note on the overall study: Because TCR sequencing was done on bulk RNA from unsorted whole blood, the alpha and beta chains could not be paired. What the authors observed across the whole study: Matching against VDJdb was skewed toward anti-spike CD8 responses, likely underestimated virus-specific expansions, and missed private and CD4 specificities.

CDR1 and CDR2, looked up from the germline V gene, are MNHEY and SVGEGT. V loses 6 bases at its end and J loses 10 bases; junction bases beyond the gene matches: 12. The CDR3 sequence holds 15 residues, the cysteine and phenylalanine included. The CDR3 DNA has 45 bases and is translated from base 1. The study was a case-control design nested within a healthcare worker cohort in London, UK, with weekly nasopharyngeal swab PCR tests and blood sampling. Healthcare workers were enrolled in the week of the UK lockdown, from 23 to 31 March 2020, and were followed every week for up to about 15 weeks. The library was produced with 5' RACE. Sequenced using a NextSeq 500. To correct for sequencing error and PCR bias, the TCR library protocol tagged individual cDNA molecules with unique molecular identifiers. Both TCR alpha and beta chains were sequenced, and tight co-correlation was observed between alpha and beta sequence abundances in each sample. The study's processing was this. Decombinator V4 was used to perform V gene, J gene and CDR3 annotation of TCR sequences. Expanded TCRs were defined as changing significantly between any two time points under a Poisson model with p below 0.0001. TCR abundances were normalised to the total number of TCRs sequenced per sample and were expressed as counts per million. MAIT TCRs were defined by TRAV1-2 paired with TRAJ12, TRAJ20 or TRAJ33, and iNKT TCRs by TRAV10 paired with TRAJ18. VDJdb, accessed 1 November 2021, was searched for CMV, EBV and SARS-CoV-2 annotated TCRs, with TCRs annotated for multiple antigens excluded. TCRdb itself trimmed the public reads at Q25 with fastp, ran MiXCR and retained productive beta chains. Every entry covers one CDR3 protein and lists the most common genes and DNA from its rows. Clone size and V and J calls follow TCRdb, not the original study. The sample records 75,000 to 100,000 distinct CDR3 sequences, 14% of which are singletons. The biggest ten clones account for roughly 7% of the sample.

Material: whole blood. The V and J segments used are TRBV6-2 or TRBV6-3 and TRBJ2-1; 10 bases in the junction line up with TRBD2. The source is an adult who was a healthcare worker with PCR-confirmed SARS-CoV-2 infection or an uninfected control (not recorded which). The bases read TGTGCCAGCAGCCCGAGGCTAGCGGGAGTAGGAGAGCAGTTCTTC. Translated, this gives CASSPRLAGVGEQFF.